This T cell receptor (beta chain) was documented in a study of T-cell reconstitution after alpha-beta-depleted transplantation in children. Unique molecular identifiers were built into the TCRbeta library. From the PCR reads, TCRdb called clonotypes with MiXCR, one entry per CDR3 protein. This sample has 780,000 or so distinct CDR3 sequences, with 16% found just once. Germline CDR1 and CDR2: SEHNR and FQNEAQ (reference sequence). The V gene lost 3 bases and the J gene lost 1 base, with 15 bases spanning the gap. The CDR3 is 16 residues long. A note on this clonotype: Antigen unknown.

General observations from the study: For some patients, TCRbeta diversity was high at day 60 because of recipient T cells and thymic progenitors that survived. T-cell counts and diversity at one year post-transplant came mainly from newly produced T cells. Expanded clones from the graft, numbering several hundred, reportedly supplied alpha-beta T cells about two months after transplant.

The starting material was PBMCs, mostly from graft donor cells, obtained 360 days after TCRalphabeta/CD19-depleted stem cell transplant. The V call is TRBV7-9, the J call TRBJ2-5; tentatively, D is TRBD2 (6 bases). The receptor was isolated from a male patient aged 10 to 17 who had a stem cell transplant for acute lymphoblastic leukemia, so the T cells may come from the graft donor. The CDR3 bases are TGTGCCAGCAGCTTCCCGTCGGTAGCGGTCCAAGAGACCCAGTACTTC. It specifies CASSFPSVAVQETQYF.